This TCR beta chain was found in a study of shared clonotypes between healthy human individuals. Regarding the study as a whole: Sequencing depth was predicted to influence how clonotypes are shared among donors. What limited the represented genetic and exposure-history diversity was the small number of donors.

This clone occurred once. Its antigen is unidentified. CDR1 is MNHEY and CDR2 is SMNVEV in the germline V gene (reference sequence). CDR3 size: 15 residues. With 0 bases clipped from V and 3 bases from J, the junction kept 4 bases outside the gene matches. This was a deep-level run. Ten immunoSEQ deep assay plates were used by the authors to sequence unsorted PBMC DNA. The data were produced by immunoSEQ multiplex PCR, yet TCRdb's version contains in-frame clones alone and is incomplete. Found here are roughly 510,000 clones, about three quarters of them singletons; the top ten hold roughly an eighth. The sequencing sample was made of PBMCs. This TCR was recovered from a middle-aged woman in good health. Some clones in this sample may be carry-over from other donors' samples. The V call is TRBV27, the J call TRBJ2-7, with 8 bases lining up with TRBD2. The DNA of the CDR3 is TGTGCCAGCAGTTTATCAAGCGGGAGTTTCTACGAGCAGTACTTC. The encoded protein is CASSLSSGSFYEQYF.